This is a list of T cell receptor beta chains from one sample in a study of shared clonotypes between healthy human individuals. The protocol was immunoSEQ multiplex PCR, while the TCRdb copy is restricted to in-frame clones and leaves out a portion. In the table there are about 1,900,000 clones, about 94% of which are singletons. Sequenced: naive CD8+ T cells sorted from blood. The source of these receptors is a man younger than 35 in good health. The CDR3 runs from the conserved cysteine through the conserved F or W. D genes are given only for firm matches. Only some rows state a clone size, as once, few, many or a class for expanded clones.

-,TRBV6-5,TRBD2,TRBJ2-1,TGTGCCAGCAGTTACTCGACTAGCGGGATTGAGCAGTTCTTC,CASSYSTSGIEQFF
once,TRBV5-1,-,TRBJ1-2,TGCGCCAGCAGCTCAGCAGGAAACTATGGCTACACCTTC,CASSSAGNYGYTF
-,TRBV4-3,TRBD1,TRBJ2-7,TGCGCCAGCAGCCCCCTCCTGGACAGGGGAGGTTTCGAGCAGTACTTC,CASSPLLDRGGFEQYF
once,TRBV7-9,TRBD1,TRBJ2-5,TGTGCCAGCAGCGAAGACAGGGAGCAGTTTGGCGGAGAGACCCAGTACTTC,CASSEDREQFGGETQYF
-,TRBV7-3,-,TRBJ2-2,TGTGCCAGCAGCTTAAATTCGGGACACAACACCGGGGAGCTGTTTTTT,CASSLNSGHNTGELFF
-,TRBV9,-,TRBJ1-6,TGTGCCAGCACCATAGGGACCGCTACAAATTCACCCCTCCACTTT,CASTIGTATNSPLHF
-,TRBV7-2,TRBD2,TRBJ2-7,TGTGCCAGCGAGGTTCTAGCGGGGGCCGAGAACTACGAGCAGTACTTC,CASEVLAGAENYEQYF
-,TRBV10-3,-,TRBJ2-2,TGTGCCATCAGTGTCGGGGGGAACACCGGGGAGCTGTTTTTT,CAISVGGNTGELFF
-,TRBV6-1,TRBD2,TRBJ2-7,TGTGCCAGCAGTGAATGGCTAGCGGGAGTCTACGAGCAGTACTTC,CASSEWLAGVYEQYF
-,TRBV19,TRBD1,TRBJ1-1,TGTGCCAGTAGTTTATCAGGGGGCGGAGGGTTCACTGAAGCTTTCTTT,CASSLSGGGGFTEAFF
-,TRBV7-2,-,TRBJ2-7,TGTGCCAGCGGCGGCTACGAGCAGTACTTC,CASGGYEQYF